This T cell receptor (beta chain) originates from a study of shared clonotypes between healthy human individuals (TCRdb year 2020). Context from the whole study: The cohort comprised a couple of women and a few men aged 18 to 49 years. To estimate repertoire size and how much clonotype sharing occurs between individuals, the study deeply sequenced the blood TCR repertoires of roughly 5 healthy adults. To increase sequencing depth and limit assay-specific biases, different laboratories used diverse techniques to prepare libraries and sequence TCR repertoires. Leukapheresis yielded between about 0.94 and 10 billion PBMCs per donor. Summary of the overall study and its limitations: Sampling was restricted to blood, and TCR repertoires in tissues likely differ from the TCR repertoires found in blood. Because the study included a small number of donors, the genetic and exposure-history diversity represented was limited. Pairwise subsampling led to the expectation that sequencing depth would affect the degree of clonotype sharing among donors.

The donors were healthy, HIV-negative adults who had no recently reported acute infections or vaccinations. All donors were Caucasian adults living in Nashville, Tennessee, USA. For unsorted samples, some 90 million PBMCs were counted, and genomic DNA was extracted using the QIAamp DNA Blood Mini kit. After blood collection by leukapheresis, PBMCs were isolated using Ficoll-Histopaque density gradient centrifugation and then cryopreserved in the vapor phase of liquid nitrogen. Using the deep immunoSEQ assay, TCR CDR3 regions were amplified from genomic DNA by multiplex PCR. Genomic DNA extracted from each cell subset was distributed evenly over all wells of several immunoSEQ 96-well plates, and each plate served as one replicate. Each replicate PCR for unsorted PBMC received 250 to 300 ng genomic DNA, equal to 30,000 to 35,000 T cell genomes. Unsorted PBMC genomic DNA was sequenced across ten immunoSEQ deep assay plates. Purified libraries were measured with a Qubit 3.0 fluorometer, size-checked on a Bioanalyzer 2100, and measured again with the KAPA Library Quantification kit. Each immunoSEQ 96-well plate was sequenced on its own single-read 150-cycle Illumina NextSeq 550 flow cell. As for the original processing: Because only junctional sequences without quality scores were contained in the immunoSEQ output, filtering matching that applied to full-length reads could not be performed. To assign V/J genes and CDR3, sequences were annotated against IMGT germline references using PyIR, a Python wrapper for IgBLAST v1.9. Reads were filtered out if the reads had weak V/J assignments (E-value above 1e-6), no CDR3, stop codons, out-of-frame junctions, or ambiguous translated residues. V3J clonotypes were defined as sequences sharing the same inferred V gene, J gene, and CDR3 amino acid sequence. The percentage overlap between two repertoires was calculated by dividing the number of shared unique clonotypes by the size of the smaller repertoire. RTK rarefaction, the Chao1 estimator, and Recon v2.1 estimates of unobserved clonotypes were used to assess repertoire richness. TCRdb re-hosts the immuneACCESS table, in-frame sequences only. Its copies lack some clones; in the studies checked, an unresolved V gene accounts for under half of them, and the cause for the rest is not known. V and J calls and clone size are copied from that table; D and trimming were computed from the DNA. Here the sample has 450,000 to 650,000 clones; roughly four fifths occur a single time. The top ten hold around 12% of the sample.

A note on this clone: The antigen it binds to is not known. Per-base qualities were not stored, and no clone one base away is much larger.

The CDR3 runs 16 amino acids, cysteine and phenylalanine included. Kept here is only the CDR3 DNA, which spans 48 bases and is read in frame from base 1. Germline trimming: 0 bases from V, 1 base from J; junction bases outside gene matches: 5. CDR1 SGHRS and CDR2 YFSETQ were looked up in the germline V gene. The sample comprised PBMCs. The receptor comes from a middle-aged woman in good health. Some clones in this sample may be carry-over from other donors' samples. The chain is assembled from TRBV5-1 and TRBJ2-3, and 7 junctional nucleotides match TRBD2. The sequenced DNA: TGCGCCAGCAGCTTGGCAATTGCGGGGGGCACAGATACGCAGTATTTT. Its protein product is CASSLAIAGGTDTQYF.